Included here is one TCR beta chain sequence, with context. Through MiXCR, TCRdb re-clonotyped the PCR reads. The sample shows roughly 28,000 clones, roughly 24% of them seen only once. Ahead of thyroid surgery, no patient had received treatment of any kind. This sample is part of a study of metastatic and nonmetastatic thyroid tumors. Trimming removed 2 bases at V and 10 bases at J, with 9 bases between. Germline CDR1 and CDR2: MDHEN and SYDVKM. The CDR3 totals 13 residues. Material for sequencing was blood. J is TRBJ1-6 and V is TRBV28; D remains ambiguous. This clonotype was sampled from a female donor with papillary thyroid cancer or a benign thyroid nodule (not recorded which). Some clones in this sample may be carry-over from other donors' samples. In DNA form, the CDR3 reads TGTGCCAGCAGTTTACCCCCGGCATCACCCCTCCACTTT. Translation gives CASSLPPASPLHF.